This TCR beta chain was recorded in a study of T cells after yellow fever vaccination (dated by TCRdb to about 2019). For the wider study: The SMART-Seq v4 Ultra Low Input RNA kit was used to prepare libraries from fractions with low cell numbers. Bulk PBMC replicates and cell subsets were isolated from blood drawn at multiple timepoints before and after both primary and secondary immunization. Two healthy male donors made up the cohort, one aged 18 to 30 years and the other aged 30 to 40 years. To track T-cell clones before and after primary and booster YFV17D yellow fever vaccination, bulk TCR alpha and beta repertoires were sequenced longitudinally. The paper's findings and limits, for the study overall: After the booster, most clones that had expanded after primary vaccination were detected again (over 95% of CD4 and roughly nine tenths of CD8), suggesting broad maintenance of memory. Because only two donors were included in the study, the extent to which the findings can be generalized is limited. A small fraction of clonotypes appeared in both the CD4 and CD8 compartments, likely as a result of convergent recombination. FACS-sorted repertoires could contain abundant contaminating clonotypes from the bulk population, so computational filtering was required. Compared with the primary T-cell response, the secondary T-cell response was weaker but faster, peaking on day 5 rather than day 15.

The treatment or condition label, as the study defines it: live attenuated yellow fever vaccine strain. At every blood-draw timepoint, two biological replicates of bulk PBMCs were collected. PBMCs were isolated from peripheral blood using a standard Ficoll-Paque protocol. TriZol was used to extract RNA from bulk PBMCs, from CD4 and CD8 fractions, and from dextramer-positive and dextramer-negative fractions. This clonotype was seen repeatedly, ten times or more. Its antigen remains undetermined. No much larger clone is present one base from it, and per-base qualities are unavailable. TCR cDNA was synthesized by 5'RACE template switching, which introduced a universal primer site and unique molecular identifiers. Priming of cDNA synthesis was performed from both the TCR alpha and TCR beta constant segments. Library amplification involved two PCR steps, and the second step added sample barcodes and sequencing adapters. Sequencing of libraries was performed on Illumina HiSeq 2500 (2x100 bp) or NovaSeq (2x150 bp). Concerning the study's data processing: Reads were demultiplexed and collapsed into UMI consensus sequences with MIGEC, and V(D)J alignment was performed with MiXCR. Vaccine-responding clonotypes were identified with edgeR using replicate PBMC samples, with FDR below 0.01 and a log2 fold change above 5 up to day 15 being required. Bulk clonotypes were assigned CD4 or CD8 identity according to which sequenced CD4 or CD8 repertoire held them at higher abundance. TCRdb redid the processing of the public reads, applying fastp at Q25 and MiXCR, and retained in-frame beta chains. For every CDR3 protein sequence, its rows merge into one entry that carries the most common genes and DNA. For this entry, the V and J calls and clone size follow TCRdb and not the study's own pipeline. This sample gives hundreds of thousands of distinct CDR3 sequences in total; roughly 14% of them show up just once. Of the sample, more than 12% falls within the top ten clones.

Sequenced here: PBMCs, sampled on the day of the yellow fever booster vaccination. This clonotype originated in a young man who received the YFV17D yellow fever vaccine.

The CDR3 protein sequence reads: CASSPNGLVFYEQYF. DNA sequence: TGTGCCAGCAGCCCCAATGGGCTAGTCTTCTACGAGCAGTACTTC. The receptor chain draws on TRBV7-9 and TRBJ2-7; the D gene identity is not certain. Sequences SEHNR (CDR1) and FQNEAQ (CDR2) are obtained from the germline V gene (reference sequence). The CDR3 measures 15 amino acids from cysteine to phenylalanine. The read is trimmed to its CDR3 DNA, 45 bases read in frame from base 1. A distance of 17 bases separates the germline ends of V and J, which lose 5 bases and 3 bases respectively. Where the CDR3 stops, the reference TRBV7-9 and TRBJ2-7 genes take over; the full variable domain is DTGVSQNPRHKITKRGQNVTFRCDPISEHNRLYWYRQTLGQGPEFLTYFQNEAQLEKSRLLSDRFSAERPKGSFSTLEIQRTEQGDSAMYLCASSPNGLVFYEQYFGPGTRLTVT.